One and the same sample provided the 2 T cell receptor beta chains below, sequenced in a study of blood T cell repertoires in COVID-19. TCRdb's table, derived via immunoSEQ multiplex PCR, lists solely in-frame clones and lacks some. The sample includes nearly 110,000 clones, 75% to 95% of them seen just once. What was sequenced was peripheral blood. The receptors were gathered from a woman aged 25 to 39 with acute or convalescent COVID-19.

V is TRBV7-2 and J is TRBJ2-7; D may be TRBD2 (6 bases). Looked up from germline, CDR1 is SGHTA and CDR2 is FQGNSA. The CDR3 has 15 residues. V was shortened by 1 base and J by 4 bases, with 14 bases between the two germline ends. CDR3: CASSLVSSAGYEQYF. The CDR3, as DNA: TGTGCCAGCAGCTTAGTTTCTAGCGCGGGGTACGAGCAGTACTTC.

The chain recombines TRBV4-1 with TRBJ2-7, with TRBD1 matching over 7 bases. This CDR3 region has 15 residues. Trimming took 4 bases from V and 1 from J; bases not matched to a gene: 7. Germline values: CDR1 MGHRA, CDR2 YSYEKL. CDR3 sequence reads: CASSRGPGQSYEQYF. CDR3 nucleotides: TGCGCCAGCAGCCGAGGACCGGGACAGTCCTACGAGCAGTACTTC.